The 7 T cell receptor beta chains listed next were all sequenced from one sample in a study of naive CD8 T cells in extremely preterm neonates. Profiled with immunoSEQ multiplex PCR; TCRdb holds only in-frame clones, not every one. The data contain 25,000 or so clones, 70% to 90% of them singletons. The antigens these receptors bind are not known. Overall study results and limits: Compared with older groups, preterm CDR3s were shorter, with fewer N additions and less trimming.

Preterm samples came from extremely preterm deliveries at about 21-29 weeks. Material: naive CD8+ T cells from cord blood. These receptors came from a boy who was born preterm.

This rearrangement joins TRBV5-4 to TRBJ2-1; unclear D gene. Trimming left V 0 bases short and J 3 bases short, with 4 bases between. CDR1 is SGHNT, CDR2 YYREEE, per germline (reference sequence). The CDR3 contains 13 residues. In DNA, the CDR3 is TGTGCCAGCAGCTTGGACAACTACAATGAGCAGTTCTTC. It yields the protein CASSLDNYNEQFF. The full variable domain, rest sourced from reference TRBV5-4 and TRBJ2-1, is ETGVTQSPTHLIKTRGQQVTLRCSSQSGHNTVSWYQQALGQGPQFIFQYYREEENGRGNFPPRFSGLQFPNYSSELNVNALELDDSALYLCASSLDNYNEQFFGPGTRLTVL.

Details on this clone: A junction end diverges from the germline sequence, so it may reflect a read error. The chain joins TRBV10-3 to TRBJ2-7; 7 bases fit TRBD1. Looked up from germline, CDR1 is ENHRY and CDR2 is SYGVKD. The CDR3 totals 12 residues. The CDR3: CASSTAGGEQYF. CDR3 coding DNA: TGTGCCAGCAGTACCGCAGGGGGCGAGCAGTACTTC.

The chain is built from TRBV12-5 and TRBJ1-4, with 10 nucleotides matching TRBD1. The germline V gene has CDR1 LGHNT and CDR2 FRNRAP. This CDR3 has 14 amino acids. The J segment lost 8 bases and the V segment lost 6 bases, leaving 6 bases of the junction unmatched. For the CDR3, the DNA is TGTGCTAGTGGACAGACAGGGGGCGGAGAAAAACTGTTTTTT. Protein: CASGQTGGGEKLFF.

V is TRBV19 and J is TRBJ1-2; D is ambiguous. The ends were cut back, 10 bases at V and 0 bases at J, with 6 bases in the middle. Germline V gene lookup returns CDR1 LNHDA and CDR2 SQIVND (reference sequence). This CDR3 comprises 11 residues. The CDR3, as DNA: TGTGCCATTTACACTAACTATGGCTACACCTTC. Translation: CAIYTNYGYTF.

The J gene is TRBJ1-1, the V gene TRBV7-3; no clear D gene. The CDR3 consists of 14 residues. The V and J ends lost 2 bases and 1 base respectively, with 8 bases between them. Germline CDR1 is SGHTA and CDR2 is FQGTGA. This chain's CDR3 is CASSLVAGNTEAFF. Here the CDR3 DNA reads TGTGCCAGCAGCTTAGTCGCAGGGAACACTGAAGCTTTCTTT.

The rearrangement joins TRBV4-2 to TRBJ2-3; 9 positions match TRBD1. This CDR3 comprises 12 residues. In germline, CDR1 is LGHNA, CDR2 YNFKEQ. V shed 8 bases, J shed 3 bases, and the junction held 0 bases outside the gene matches. CDR3 loop: CASGQGTDTQYF. As DNA, the CDR3 is TGTGCCAGCGGACAGGGGACAGATACGCAGTATTTT.

This chain connects TRBV9 to TRBJ1-4, with TRBD1 matching 10 bases. Per germline, CDR1 SGDLS and CDR2 YYNGEE. The CDR3 is 14 amino acids. The trim removed 2 bases at V and 10 bases at J, leaving 5 bases unmatched. The CDR3: CASSVRDRGGKLFF. The CDR3 DNA sequence: TGTGCCAGCAGCGTCCGGGACAGGGGTGGAAAACTGTTTTTT.